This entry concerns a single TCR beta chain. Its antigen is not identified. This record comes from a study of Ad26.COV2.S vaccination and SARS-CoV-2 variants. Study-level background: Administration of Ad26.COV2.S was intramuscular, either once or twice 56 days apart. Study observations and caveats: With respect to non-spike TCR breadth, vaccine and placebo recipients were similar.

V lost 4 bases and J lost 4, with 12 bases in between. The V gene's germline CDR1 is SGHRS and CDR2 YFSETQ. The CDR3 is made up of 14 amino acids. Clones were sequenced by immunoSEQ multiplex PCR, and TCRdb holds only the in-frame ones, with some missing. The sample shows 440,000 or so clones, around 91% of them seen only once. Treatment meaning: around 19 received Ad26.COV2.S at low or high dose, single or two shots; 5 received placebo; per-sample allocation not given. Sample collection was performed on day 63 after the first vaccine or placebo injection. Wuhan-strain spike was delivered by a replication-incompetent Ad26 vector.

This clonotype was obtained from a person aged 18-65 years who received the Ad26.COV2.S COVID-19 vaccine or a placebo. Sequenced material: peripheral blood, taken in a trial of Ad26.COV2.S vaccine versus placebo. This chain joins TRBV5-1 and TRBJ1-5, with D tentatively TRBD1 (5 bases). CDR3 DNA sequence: TGCGCCAGCAGCCCCGACAGTTTTAATCAGCCCCAGCATTTT. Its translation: CASSPDSFNQPQHF. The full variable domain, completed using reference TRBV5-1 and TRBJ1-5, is KAGVTQTPRYLIKTRGQQVTLSCSPISGHRSVSWYQQTPGQGLQFLFEYFSETQRNKGNFPGRFSGRQFSNSRSEMNVSTLELGDSALYLCASSPDSFNQPQHFGDGTRLSIL.